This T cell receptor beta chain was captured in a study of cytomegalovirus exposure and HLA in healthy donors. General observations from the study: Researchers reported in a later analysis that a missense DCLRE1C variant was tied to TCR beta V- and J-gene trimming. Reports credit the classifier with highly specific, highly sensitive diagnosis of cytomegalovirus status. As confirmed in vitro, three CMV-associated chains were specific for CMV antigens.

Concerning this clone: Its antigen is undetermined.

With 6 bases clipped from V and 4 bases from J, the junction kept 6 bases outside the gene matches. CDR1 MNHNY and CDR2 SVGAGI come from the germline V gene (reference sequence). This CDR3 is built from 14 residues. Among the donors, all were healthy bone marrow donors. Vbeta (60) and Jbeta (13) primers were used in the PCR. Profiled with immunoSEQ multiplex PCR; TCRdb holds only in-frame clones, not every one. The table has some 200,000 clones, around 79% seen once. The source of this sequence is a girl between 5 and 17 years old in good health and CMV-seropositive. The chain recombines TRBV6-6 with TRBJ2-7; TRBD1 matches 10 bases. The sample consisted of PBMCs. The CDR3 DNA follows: TGTGCCAGCAGCCTGGGACAGGGGCAATACGAGCAGTACTTC. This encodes CASSLGQGQYEQYF.